This T cell receptor beta chain was retrieved from a study of T cell changes during pregnancy in multiple sclerosis. TCRdb's table, derived via immunoSEQ multiplex PCR, lists solely in-frame clones and lacks some. The table includes 35,000 to 40,000 clones, about 90% detected once. The germline CDR1 and CDR2 sequences are LNHDA and SQIVND (reference sequence). CDR3 size: 13 residues. V was clipped by 9 bases and J by 6 bases; unmatched bases: 10. The sequence was collected from a female donor with multiple sclerosis, enrolled in a pregnancy study. The sequenced sample was CD4+ T cells from peripheral blood mononuclear cells, obtained in the third trimester of pregnancy. The chain links TRBV19 to TRBJ1-2, with TRBD1 identical over 7 bases. This chain's CDR3 is CASLKDRRHGYTF. The CDR3 region has the DNA TGTGCCAGCCTAAAGGACAGGCGTCATGGCTACACCTTC.